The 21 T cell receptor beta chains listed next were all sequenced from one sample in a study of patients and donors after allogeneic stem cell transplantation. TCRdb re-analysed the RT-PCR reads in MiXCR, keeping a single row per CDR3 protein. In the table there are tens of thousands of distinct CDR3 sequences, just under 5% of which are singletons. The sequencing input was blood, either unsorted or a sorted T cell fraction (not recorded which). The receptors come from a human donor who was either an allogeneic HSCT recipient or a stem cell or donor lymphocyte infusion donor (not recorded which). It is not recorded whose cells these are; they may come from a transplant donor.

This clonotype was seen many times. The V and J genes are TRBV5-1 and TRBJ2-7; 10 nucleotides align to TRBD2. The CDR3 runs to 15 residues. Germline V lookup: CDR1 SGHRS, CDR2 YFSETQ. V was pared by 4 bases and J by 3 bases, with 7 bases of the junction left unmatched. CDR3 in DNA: TGCGCCAGCAGCCCCTCAGGACTAGCGGTCTACGAGCAGTACTTC. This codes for CASSPSGLAVYEQYF.

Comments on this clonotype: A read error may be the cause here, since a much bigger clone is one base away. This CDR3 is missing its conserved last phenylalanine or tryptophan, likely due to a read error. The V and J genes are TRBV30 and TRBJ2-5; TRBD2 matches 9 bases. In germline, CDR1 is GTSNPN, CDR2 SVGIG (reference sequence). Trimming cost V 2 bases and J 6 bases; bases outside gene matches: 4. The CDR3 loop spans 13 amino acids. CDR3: CAWSPGTSKTQYC. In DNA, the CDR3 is TGTGCCTGGAGTCCCGGGACTAGCAAGACCCAGTACTGC.

This chain's CDR3 is CASSLRGQVNQPQHF. The CDR3 DNA reads TGTGCCAGCAGTTTAAGGGGACAGGTAAATCAGCCCCAGCATTTT. V and J are TRBV5-6 and TRBJ1-5, with 8 nucleotides matching TRBD1. The trim removed 5 bases at V and 4 bases at J, leaving 8 bases unmatched. The length of the CDR3 is 15 residues. CDR1 is SGHDT and CDR2 is YYEEEE in the germline V gene. Full variable domain (missing parts from reference TRBV5-6 and TRBJ1-5): DAGVTQSPTHLIKTRGQQVTLRCSPKSGHDTVSWYQQALGQGPQFIFQYYEEEERQRGNFPDRFSGHQFPNYSSELNVNALLLGDSALYLCASSLRGQVNQPQHFGDGTRLSIL.

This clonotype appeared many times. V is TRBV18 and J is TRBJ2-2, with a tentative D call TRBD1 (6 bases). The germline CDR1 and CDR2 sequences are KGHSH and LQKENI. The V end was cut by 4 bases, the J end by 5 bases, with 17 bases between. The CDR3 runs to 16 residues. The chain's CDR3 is CASSLLPGQRTGELFF. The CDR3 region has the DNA TGTGCCAGCTCACTGCTGCCGGGACAAAGAACCGGGGAGCTGTTTTTT.

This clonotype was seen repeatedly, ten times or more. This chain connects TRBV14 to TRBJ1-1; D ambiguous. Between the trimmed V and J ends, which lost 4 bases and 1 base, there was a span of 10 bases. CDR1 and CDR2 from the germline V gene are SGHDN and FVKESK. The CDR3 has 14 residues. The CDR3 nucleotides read TGTGCCAGCAGCCTGGGTGGGCGGAACACTGAAGCTTTCTTT. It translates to CASSLGGRNTEAFF.

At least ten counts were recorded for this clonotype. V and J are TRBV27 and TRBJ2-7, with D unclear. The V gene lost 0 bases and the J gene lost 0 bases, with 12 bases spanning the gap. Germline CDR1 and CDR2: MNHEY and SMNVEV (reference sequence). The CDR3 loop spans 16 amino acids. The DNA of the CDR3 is TGTGCCAGCAGTTTATCGGCCACAGAAAGCTCCTACGAGCAGTACTTC. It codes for CASSLSATESSYEQYF.

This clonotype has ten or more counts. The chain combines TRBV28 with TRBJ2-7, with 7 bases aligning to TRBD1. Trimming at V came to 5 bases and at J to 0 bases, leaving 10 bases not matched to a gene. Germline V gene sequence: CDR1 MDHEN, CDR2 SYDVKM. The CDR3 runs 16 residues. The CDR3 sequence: CASSARDSTISYEQYF. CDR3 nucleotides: TGTGCCAGCAGTGCCCGGGACAGCACGATCTCCTACGAGCAGTACTTC.

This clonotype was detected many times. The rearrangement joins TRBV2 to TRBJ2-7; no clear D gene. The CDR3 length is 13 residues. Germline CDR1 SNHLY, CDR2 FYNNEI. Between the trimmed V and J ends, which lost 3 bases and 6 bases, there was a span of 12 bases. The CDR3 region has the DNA TGTGCCAGCAGTGAGTCGGCTGTTGGCGAGCAGTACTTC. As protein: CASSESAVGEQYF.

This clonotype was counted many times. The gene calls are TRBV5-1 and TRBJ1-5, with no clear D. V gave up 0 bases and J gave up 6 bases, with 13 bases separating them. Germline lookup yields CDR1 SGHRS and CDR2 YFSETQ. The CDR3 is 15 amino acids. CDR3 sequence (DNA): TGCGCCAGCAGCTTGGGCGCGGGTTTGGGTCAGCCCCAGCATTTT. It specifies CASSLGAGLGQPQHF.

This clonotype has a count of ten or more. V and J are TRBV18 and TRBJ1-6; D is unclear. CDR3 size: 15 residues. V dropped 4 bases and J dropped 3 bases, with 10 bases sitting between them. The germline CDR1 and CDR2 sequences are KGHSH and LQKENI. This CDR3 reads CASSQPRHYNSPLHF. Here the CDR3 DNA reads TGTGCCAGCTCACAACCTAGGCACTATAATTCACCCCTCCACTTT.

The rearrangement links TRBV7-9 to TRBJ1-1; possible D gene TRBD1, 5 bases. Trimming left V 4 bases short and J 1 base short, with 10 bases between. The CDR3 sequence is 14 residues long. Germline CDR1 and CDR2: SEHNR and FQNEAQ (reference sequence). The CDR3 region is CASSWGTANTEAFF. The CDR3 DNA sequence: TGTGCCAGCAGCTGGGGGACGGCGAACACTGAAGCTTTCTTT. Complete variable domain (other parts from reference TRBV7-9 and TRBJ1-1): DTGVSQNPRHKITKRGQNVTFRCDPISEHNRLYWYRQTLGQGPEFLTYFQNEAQLEKSRLLSDRFSAERPKGSFSTLEIQRTEQGDSAMYLCASSWGTANTEAFFGQGTRLTVV.

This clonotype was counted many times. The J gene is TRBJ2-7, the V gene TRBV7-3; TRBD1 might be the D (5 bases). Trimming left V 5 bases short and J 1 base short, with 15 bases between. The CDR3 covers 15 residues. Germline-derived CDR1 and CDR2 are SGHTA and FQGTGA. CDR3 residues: CASSHGHGPSYEQYF. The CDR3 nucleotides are TGTGCCAGCAGCCACGGACACGGGCCTTCCTACGAGCAGTACTTC.

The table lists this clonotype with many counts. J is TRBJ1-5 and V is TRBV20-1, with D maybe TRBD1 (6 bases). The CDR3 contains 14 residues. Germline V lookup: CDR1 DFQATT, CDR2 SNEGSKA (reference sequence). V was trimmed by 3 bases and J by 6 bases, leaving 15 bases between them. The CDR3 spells CSARSGVLSQPQHF. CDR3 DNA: TGCAGTGCTAGGTCAGGGGTTTTGAGTCAGCCCCAGCATTTT.

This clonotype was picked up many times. Here the CDR3 reads CASSGSAGAVNYEQYF. CDR3 nucleotide sequence: TGTGCCAGCAGTGGTTCAGCGGGAGCGGTGAACTACGAGCAGTACTTC. The chain joins TRBV28 to TRBJ2-7; 8 nucleotides line up with TRBD2. The V segment lost 5 bases and the J segment 3 bases; nucleotides outside the gene matches: 12. This CDR3 spans 16 amino acids. Germline loops: CDR1 MDHEN, CDR2 SYDVKM.

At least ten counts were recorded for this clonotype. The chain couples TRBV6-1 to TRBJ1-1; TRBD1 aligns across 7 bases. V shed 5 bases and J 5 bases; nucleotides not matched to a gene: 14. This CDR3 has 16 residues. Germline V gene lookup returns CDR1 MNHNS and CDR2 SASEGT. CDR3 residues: CASSHDSRQGGTEAFF. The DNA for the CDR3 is TGTGCCAGCAGTCACGACAGCCGACAGGGTGGTACTGAAGCTTTCTTT.

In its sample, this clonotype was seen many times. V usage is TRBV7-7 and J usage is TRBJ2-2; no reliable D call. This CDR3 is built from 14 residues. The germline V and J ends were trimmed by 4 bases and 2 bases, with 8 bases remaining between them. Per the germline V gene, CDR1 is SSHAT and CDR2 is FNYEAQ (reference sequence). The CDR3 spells CASSSFINTGELFF. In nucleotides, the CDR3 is TGTGCCAGCAGCTCCTTTATAAACACCGGGGAGCTGTTTTTT.

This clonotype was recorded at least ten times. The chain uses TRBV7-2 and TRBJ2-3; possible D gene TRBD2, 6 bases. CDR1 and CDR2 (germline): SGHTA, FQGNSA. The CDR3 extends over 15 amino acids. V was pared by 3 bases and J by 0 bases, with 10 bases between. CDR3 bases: TGTGCCAGCAGCTTGCCCAGCGGGAGCACAGATACGCAGTATTTT. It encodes CASSLPSGSTDTQYF.

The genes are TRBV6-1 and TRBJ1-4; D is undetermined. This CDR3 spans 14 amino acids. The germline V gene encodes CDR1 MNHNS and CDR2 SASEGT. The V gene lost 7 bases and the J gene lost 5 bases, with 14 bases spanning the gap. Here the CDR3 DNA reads TGTGCCAGCACGGGCCAGCATCCCAATGAAAAACTGTTTTTT. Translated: CASTGQHPNEKLFF.

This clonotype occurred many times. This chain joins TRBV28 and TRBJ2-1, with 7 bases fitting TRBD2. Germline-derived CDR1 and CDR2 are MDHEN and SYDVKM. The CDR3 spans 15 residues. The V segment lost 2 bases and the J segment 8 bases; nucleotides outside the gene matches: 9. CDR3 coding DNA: TGTGCCAGCAGTTTACTGTCTACCCGGGGGGATGAGCAGTTCTTC. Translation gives CASSLLSTRGDEQFF.

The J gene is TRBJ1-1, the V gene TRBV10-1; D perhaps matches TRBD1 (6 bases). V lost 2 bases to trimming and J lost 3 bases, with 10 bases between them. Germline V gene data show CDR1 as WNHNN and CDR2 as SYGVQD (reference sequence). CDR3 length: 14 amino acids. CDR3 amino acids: CASSERAGDTEAFF. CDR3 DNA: TGCGCCAGCAGTGAGAGGGCAGGGGACACTGAAGCTTTCTTT.

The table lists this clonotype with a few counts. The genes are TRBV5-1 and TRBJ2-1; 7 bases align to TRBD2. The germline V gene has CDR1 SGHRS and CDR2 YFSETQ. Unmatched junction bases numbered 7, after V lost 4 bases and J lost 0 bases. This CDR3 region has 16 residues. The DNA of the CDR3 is TGCGCCAGCAGCCGAGAGCGGGGTAGCTCCTACAATGAGCAGTTCTTC. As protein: CASSRERGSSYNEQFF.